Listed below are T cell receptor beta chains from one sample, sequenced in a study of shared clonotypes between healthy human individuals. Method: immunoSEQ multiplex PCR; TCRdb's copy keeps in-frame clones and lacks some. The sample contains more than 2,000,000 clones, 90% to 95% of which appear only once. The sample comprised naive CD4+ T cells sorted from blood. Receptors originate from a man between 18 and 35 years old in good health. The CDR3 runs from the conserved cysteine through the conserved F or W. A D gene is named only where the DNA matches it firmly. A row's size may be missing; if present it is once, few, many or a size class.

j_call d_call clone_size v_call cdr3_nt cdr3_aa
TRBJ1-2 TRBD1 - TRBV11-2 TGTGCCAGCAGTTCCGACAGGGGGCGTAATGGCTACACCTTC CASSSDRGRNGYTF
TRBJ2-2 - - TRBV5-1 TGCGCCAGCAGCTCGGATACACGGGCCGGGGAGCTGTTTTTT CASSSDTRAGELFF
TRBJ2-2 - - TRBV10-3 TGTGCCATCGGAGCAGACCCTGGAGGGACCGGGGAGCTGTTTTTT CAIGADPGGTGELFF
TRBJ2-1 TRBD2 - TRBV5-1 TGCGCCAGCAGCGAACTAGCGGGAGGGATCAATGAGCAGTTCTTC CASSELAGGINEQFF
TRBJ2-7 - - TRBV5-1 TGCGCCAGCAGCTTGGATCCAAGAGGCGGCTACGAGCAGTACTTC CASSLDPRGGYEQYF
TRBJ2-7 TRBD2 - TRBV6-6 TGTGCCAGCAGTCAAGGGACTAGCGGGGGTTCGTACGAGCAGTACTTC CASSQGTSGGSYEQYF
TRBJ2-7 - - TRBV10-1 TGCGCCAGCAGTGAGTCGTGGTCAGGGGTTAAGGAGCAGTACTTC CASSESWSGVKEQYF
TRBJ1-4 - - TRBV5-1 TGCGCCAGCAGCAATTCAGGGACGAAGGGGGAAAAACTGTTTTTT CASSNSGTKGEKLFF
TRBJ2-3 TRBD2 - TRBV30 TGTGCCTGGAGTCGCGGGGGGCCGAGCGCAGATACGCAGTATTTT CAWSRGGPSADTQYF
TRBJ2-1 TRBD1 once TRBV28 TGTGCCAGCAGTTTGACAGGGGCGAATGGCCATGAGCAGTTCTTC CASSLTGANGHEQFF
TRBJ2-1 TRBD2 - TRBV19 TGTGCCAGTAGGGGACTAGCGGGACAGAAATCCTACAATGAGCAGTTCTTC CASRGLAGQKSYNEQFF
TRBJ2-7 TRBD1 - TRBV7-9 TGTGCCAGCAGTCTCATCAAGACGGACAGGGTAGCTAACGAGCAGTACTTC CASSLIKTDRVANEQYF
TRBJ2-7 TRBD2 - TRBV11-2 TGTGCCAGCAGCTTGGGGCGGGAGAGATCCTACGAGCAGTACTTC CASSLGRERSYEQYF
TRBJ1-2 TRBD1 - TRBV19 TGTGCCAGTACTGCGAGGGACAGGGCGAATGGCTACACCTTC CASTARDRANGYTF
TRBJ2-3 TRBD2 - TRBV6-6 TGTGCCAGCAGTCAAAGCGGGAGAGGAAATACGCAGTATTTT CASSQSGRGNTQYF
TRBJ2-1 - - TRBV6-1 TGTGCCAGCAGAACCGGGCGGGGCTCCTACAATGAGCAGTTCTTC CASRTGRGSYNEQFF
TRBJ1-1 TRBD1 - TRBV18 TGTGCCAGCTCGGGACAGGCTGGGGGCACTGAAGCTTTCTTT CASSGQAGGTEAFF
TRBJ1-4 - - TRBV19 TGTGCCAGTAGTGGACAGACTAATGAAAAACTGTTTTTT CASSGQTNEKLFF
TRBJ1-1 TRBD1 - TRBV2 TGTGCCAGCAGTCCCGGGACAGGGGTCGGGCCCACTGAAGCTTTCTTT CASSPGTGVGPTEAFF
TRBJ2-2 TRBD2 - TRBV27 TGTGCCAGCCGACTAGCGGGGATCCCTTCGAACACCGGGGAGCTGTTTTTT CASRLAGIPSNTGELFF
TRBJ2-7 TRBD2 - TRBV12-5 TGTGCTAGTGGTTTCACCGGGACTAGCGGGAGCGAGCAGTACTTC CASGFTGTSGSEQYF